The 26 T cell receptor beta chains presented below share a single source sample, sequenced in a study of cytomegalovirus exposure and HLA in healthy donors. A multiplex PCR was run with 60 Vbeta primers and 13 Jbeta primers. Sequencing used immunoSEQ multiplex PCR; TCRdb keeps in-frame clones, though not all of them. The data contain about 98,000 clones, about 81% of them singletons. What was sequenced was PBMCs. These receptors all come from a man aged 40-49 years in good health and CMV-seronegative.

In DNA form, the CDR3 reads TGCGCCAGCAGCGGGGGACAGGGTATCACTGAAGCTTTCTTT. This encodes CASSGGQGITEAFF. This chain links TRBV5-1 with TRBJ1-1, with TRBD1 identical over 9 bases. The trim removed 4 bases at V and 4 bases at J, leaving 5 bases unmatched. The V gene's germline CDR1 is SGHRS and CDR2 YFSETQ. The CDR3 is 14 residues long.

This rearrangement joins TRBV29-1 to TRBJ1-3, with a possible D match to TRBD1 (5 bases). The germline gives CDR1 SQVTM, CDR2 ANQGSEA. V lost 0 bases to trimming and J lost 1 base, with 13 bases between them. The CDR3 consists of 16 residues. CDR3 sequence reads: CSVEEQERASGNTIYF. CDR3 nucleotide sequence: TGCAGCGTTGAAGAACAGGAGCGGGCTTCTGGAAACACCATATATTTT.

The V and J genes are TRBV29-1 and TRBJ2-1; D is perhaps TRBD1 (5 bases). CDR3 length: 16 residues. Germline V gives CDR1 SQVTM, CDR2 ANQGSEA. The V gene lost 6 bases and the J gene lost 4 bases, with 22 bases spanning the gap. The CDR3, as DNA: TGCAGCGTCGAACTGCTAGGTGGGGCCGGTTACAATGAGCAGTTCTTC. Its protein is CSVELLGGAGYNEQFF.

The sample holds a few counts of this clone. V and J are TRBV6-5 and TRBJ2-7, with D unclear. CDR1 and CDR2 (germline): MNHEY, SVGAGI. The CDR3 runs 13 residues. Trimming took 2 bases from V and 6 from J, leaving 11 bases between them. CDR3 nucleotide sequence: TGTGCCAGCAGTTACACGGTGGTGAGCGAGCAGTACTTC. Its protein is CASSYTVVSEQYF.

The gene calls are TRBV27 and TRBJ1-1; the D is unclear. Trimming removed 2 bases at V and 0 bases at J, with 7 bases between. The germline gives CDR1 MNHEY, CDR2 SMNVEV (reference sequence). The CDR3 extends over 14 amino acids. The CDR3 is CASSLNTLNTEAFF. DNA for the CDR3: TGTGCCAGCAGTTTAAACACCTTGAACACTGAAGCTTTCTTT.

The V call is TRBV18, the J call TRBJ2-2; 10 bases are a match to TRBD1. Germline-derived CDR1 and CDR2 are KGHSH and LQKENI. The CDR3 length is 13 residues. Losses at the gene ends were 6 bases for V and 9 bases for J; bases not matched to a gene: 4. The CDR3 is CASSWDRGRELFF. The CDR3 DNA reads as TGTGCCAGCTCGTGGGACAGGGGCCGGGAGCTGTTTTTT.

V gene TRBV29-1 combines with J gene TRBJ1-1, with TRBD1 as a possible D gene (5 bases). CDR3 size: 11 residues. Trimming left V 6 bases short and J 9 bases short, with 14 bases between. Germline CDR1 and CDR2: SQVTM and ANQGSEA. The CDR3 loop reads CSVVTGTQAFF. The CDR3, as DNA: TGCAGCGTAGTAACCGGGACTCAAGCTTTCTTT. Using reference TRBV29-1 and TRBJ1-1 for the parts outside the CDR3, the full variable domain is SAVISQKPSRDICQRGTSLTIQCQVDSQVTMMFWYRQQPGQSLTLIATANQGSEATYESGFVIDKFPISRPNLTFSTLTVSNMSPEDSSIYLCSVVTGTQAFFGQGTRLTVV.

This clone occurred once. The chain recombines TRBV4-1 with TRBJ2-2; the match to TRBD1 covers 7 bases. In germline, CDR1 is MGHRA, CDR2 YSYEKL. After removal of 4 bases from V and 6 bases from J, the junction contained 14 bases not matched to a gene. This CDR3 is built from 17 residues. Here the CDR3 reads CASSRDGQVELAGELFF. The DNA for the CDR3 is TGCGCCAGCAGCCGGGACGGACAGGTTGAATTGGCCGGGGAGCTGTTTTTT.

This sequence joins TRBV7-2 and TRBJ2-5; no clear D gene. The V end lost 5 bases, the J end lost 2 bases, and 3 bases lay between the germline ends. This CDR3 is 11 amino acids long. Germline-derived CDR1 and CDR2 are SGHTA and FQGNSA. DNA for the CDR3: TGTGCCAGCAGCCTTCAAGAGACCCAGTACTTC. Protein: CASSLQETQYF.

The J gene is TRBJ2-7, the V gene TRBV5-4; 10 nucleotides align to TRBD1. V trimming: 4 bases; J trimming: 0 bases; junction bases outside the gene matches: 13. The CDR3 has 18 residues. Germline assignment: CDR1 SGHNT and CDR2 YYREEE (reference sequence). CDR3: CASSQKRTGGSSSYEQYF. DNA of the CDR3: TGTGCCAGCAGCCAAAAGAGGACAGGGGGTTCCTCCTCCTACGAGCAGTACTTC.

CDR3 amino acids: CASSLGLAKETQYF. The CDR3 nucleotides are TGTGCCAGCAGCTTAGGACTAGCCAAAGAGACCCAGTACTTC. J is TRBJ2-5 and V is TRBV7-9; 7 bases line up with TRBD2. V was clipped by 1 base and J by 3 bases; unmatched bases: 2. The CDR3 runs 14 residues. The germline CDR1 and CDR2 sequences are SEHNR and FQNEAQ (reference sequence).

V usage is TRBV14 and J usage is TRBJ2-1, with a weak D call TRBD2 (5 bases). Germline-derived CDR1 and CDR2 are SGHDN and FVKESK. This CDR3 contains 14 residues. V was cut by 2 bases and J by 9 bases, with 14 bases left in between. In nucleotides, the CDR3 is TGTGCCAGCAGCCAAAAACCAGTAGCGAGTGAGCAGTTCTTC. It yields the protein CASSQKPVASEQFF. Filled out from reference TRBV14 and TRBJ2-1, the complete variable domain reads EAGVTQFPSHSVIEKGQTVTLRCDPISGHDNLYWYRRVMGKEIKFLLHFVKESKQDESGMPNNRFLAERTGGTYSTLKVQPAELEDSGVYFCASSQKPVASEQFFGPGTRLTVL.

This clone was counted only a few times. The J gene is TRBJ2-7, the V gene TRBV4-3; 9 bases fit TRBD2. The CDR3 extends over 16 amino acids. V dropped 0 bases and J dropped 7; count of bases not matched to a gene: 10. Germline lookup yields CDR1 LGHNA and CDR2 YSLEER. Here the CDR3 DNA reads TGCGCCAGCAGCCAAGATCGGGCGGGGGGGGTCCAGGAGCAGTACTTC. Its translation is CASSQDRAGGVQEQYF.

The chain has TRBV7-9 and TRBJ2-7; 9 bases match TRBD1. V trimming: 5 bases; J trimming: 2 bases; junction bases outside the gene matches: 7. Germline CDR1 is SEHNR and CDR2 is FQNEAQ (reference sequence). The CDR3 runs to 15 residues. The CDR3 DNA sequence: TGTGCCAGCAGCGAAACGGGACAGGGACCCTACGAGCAGTACTTC. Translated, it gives CASSETGQGPYEQYF.

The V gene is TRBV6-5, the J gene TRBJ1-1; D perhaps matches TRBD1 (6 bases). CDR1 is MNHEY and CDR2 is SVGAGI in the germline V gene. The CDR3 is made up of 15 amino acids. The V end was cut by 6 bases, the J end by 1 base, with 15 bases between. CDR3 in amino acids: CASSFNGGPNTEAFF. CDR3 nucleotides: TGTGCCAGCAGCTTCAATGGGGGCCCGAACACTGAAGCTTTCTTT.

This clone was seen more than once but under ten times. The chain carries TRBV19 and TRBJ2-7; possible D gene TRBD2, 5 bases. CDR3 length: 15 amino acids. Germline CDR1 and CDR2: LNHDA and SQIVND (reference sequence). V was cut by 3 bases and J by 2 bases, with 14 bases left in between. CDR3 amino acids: CASSMSGLTPYEQYF. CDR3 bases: TGTGCCAGTAGTATGTCGGGGTTGACCCCCTACGAGCAGTACTTC.

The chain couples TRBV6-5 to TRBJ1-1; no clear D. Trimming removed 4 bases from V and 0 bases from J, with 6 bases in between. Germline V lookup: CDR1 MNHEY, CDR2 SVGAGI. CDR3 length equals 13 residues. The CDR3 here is CASSLQLNTEAFF. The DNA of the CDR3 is TGTGCCAGCAGTTTACAGCTGAACACTGAAGCTTTCTTT.

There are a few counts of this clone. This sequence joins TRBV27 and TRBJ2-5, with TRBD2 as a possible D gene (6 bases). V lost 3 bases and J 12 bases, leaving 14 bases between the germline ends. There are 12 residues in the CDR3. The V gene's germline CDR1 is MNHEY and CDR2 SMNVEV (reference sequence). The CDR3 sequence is CASSFLLGTEYF. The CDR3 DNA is TGTGCCAGCAGTTTTTTGTTAGGGACTGAGTACTTC.

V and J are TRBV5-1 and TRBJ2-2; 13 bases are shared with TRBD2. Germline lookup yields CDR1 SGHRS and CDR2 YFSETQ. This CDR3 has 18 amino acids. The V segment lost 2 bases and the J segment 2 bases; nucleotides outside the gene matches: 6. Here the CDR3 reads CASSFSGLAGHNTGELFF. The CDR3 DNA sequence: TGCGCCAGCAGCTTCTCGGGACTAGCGGGGCATAACACCGGGGAGCTGTTTTTT.

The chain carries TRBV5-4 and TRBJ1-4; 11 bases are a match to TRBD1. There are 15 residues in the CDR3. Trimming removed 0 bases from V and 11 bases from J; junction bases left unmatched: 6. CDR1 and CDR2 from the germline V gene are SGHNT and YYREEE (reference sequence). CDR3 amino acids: CASSLGDRGAGKLFF. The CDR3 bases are TGTGCCAGCAGCTTGGGGGACAGGGGGGCTGGGAAACTGTTTTTT.

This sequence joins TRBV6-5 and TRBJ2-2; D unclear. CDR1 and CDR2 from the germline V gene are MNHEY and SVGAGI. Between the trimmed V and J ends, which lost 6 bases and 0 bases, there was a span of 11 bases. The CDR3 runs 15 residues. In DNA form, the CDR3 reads TGTGCCAGCAGGAGGTTGGTAGCGAACACCGGGGAGCTGTTTTTT. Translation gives CASRRLVANTGELFF.

The CDR3 is CASSYSSEGELFF. The CDR3 DNA is TGTGCCAGCAGTTACTCGTCGGAGGGTGAACTGTTTTTT. The rearrangement links TRBV6-6 to TRBJ1-4; D unresolved. V lost 0 bases to trimming and J lost 12 bases, with 11 bases between them. Germline values: CDR1 MNHNY, CDR2 SVGAGI (reference sequence). This CDR3 has 13 amino acids.

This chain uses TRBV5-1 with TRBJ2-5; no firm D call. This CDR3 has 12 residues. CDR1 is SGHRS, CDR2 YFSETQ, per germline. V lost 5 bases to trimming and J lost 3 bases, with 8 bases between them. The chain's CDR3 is CASSLEKETQYF. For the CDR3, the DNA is TGCGCCAGCAGTCTGGAGAAAGAGACCCAGTACTTC.

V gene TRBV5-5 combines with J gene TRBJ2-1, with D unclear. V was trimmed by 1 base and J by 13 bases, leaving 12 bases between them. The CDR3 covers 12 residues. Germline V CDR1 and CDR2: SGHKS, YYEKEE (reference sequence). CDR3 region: CASSLFQIVQFF. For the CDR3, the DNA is TGTGCCAGCAGCTTGTTCCAGATCGTTCAGTTCTTC.

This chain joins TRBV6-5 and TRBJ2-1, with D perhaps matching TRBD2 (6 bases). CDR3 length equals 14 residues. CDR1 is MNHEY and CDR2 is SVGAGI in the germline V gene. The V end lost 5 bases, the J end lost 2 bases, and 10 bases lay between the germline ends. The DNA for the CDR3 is TGTGCCAGCAGTGGGACTGCACCCTACAATGAGCAGTTCTTC. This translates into CASSGTAPYNEQFF.

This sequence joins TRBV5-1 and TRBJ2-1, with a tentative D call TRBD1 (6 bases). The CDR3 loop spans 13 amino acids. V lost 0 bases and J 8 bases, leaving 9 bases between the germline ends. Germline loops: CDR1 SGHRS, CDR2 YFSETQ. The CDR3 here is CASSLDHRDEQFF. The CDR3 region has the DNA TGCGCCAGCAGCTTGGACCACAGGGATGAGCAGTTCTTC.